This TCR beta chain was obtained from a study of T-cell memory formation after mild COVID-19. Overall study results and limits: Pre-infection memory held some responding clones, suggesting pre-existing cross-reactive T cells responded. Mainly in CM and EM were contracting CD4+ clones; CD8+ were in EMRA. CD4/CD8 balance characterized clones contracting day 15 to 85, and CD4+ skew characterized later expanders.

5'RACE with constant-segment primers built TCRalpha and TCRbeta cDNA libraries with UMIs. TCRdb reprocessed the 5' RACE reads with MiXCR, giving one entry per CDR3 protein. The repertoire holds a few hundred thousand distinct CDR3 sequences, with around 30% as singletons. Germline V lookup: CDR1 SGHVS, CDR2 FQNEAQ. This CDR3 is 14 amino acids long. With 1 base clipped from V and 6 bases from J, the junction kept 5 bases outside the gene matches. A note on this clonotype: What it binds is unknown.

The chain employs TRBV7-8 and TRBJ1-2, with 7 nucleotides matching TRBD1. The source of this sequence is an adult woman who had mild COVID-19 (a few samples of this study predate the infection). Cell type and time point are not known. Sequencing was carried out using PBMCs or a T cell subset sorted from them (not recorded which). The CDR3 coding sequence is TGTGCCAGCAGCTTAGAAGGGCAGGGGGATGGCTACACCTTC. Translated: CASSLEGQGDGYTF.